Listed below are T cell receptor beta chains from one sample, sequenced in a study of shared clonotypes between healthy human individuals. Assay used: immunoSEQ multiplex PCR; TCRdb lists only in-frame clones, some missing. In the table there are about 490,000 clones, 79% of which are singletons. Source material: PBMCs. All receptors come from a woman between 35 and 50 years old in good health. Some clones in this sample may be carry-over from other donors' samples. The CDR3 runs from the conserved cysteine through the conserved F or W. A D gene is named only where the DNA matches it firmly. Clone size is shown for a subset of rows, as once, few, many or a class of expanded clone.

D: .; length: 15; J: TRBJ2-1; V: TRBV11-3; size: .; CDR3: CASSLGVAAYNEQFF; DNA: TGTGCCAGCAGCCTTGGAGTAGCGGCATACAATGAGCAGTTCTTC
D: .; length: 16; J: TRBJ2-7; V: TRBV5-1; size: .; CDR3: CASSLGNRDLGDEQYF; DNA: TGCGCCAGCAGCTTGGGAAACAGGGACCTAGGGGACGAGCAGTACTTC
D: TRBD1; length: 15; J: TRBJ1-2; V: TRBV14; size: many; CDR3: CASSLLQGADYGYTF; DNA: TGTGCCAGCAGCCTACTACAGGGGGCCGACTATGGCTACACCTTC
D: .; length: 12; J: TRBJ1-2; V: TRBV15; size: once; CDR3: CATSRDGGGYTF; DNA: TGTGCCACCAGCAGAGATGGGGGTGGCTACACCTTC
D: .; length: 13; J: TRBJ2-2; V: TRBV7-6; size: few; CDR3: CASSLESTGELFF; DNA: TGTGCCAGCAGCTTAGAGAGCACCGGGGAGCTGTTTTTT
D: .; length: 15; J: TRBJ2-3; V: TRBV7-8; size: .; CDR3: CASSPELAFTDTQYF; DNA: TGTGCCAGCAGCCCTGAACTAGCCTTCACAGATACGCAGTATTTT
D: .; length: 13; J: TRBJ2-5; V: TRBV7-2; size: .; CDR3: CASSLVGGPTQYF; DNA: TGTGCCAGCAGCTTAGTCGGGGGGCCAACCCAGTACTTC
D: TRBD1; length: 14; J: TRBJ2-7; V: TRBV7-2; size: .; CDR3: CASSLQGALDEQYF; DNA: TGTGCCAGCAGCTTACAGGGGGCACTAGACGAGCAGTACTTC
D: .; length: 15; J: TRBJ1-3; V: TRBV19; size: .; CDR3: CASSMGHFSGNTIYF; DNA: TGTGCCAGTAGTATGGGACATTTCTCTGGAAACACCATATATTTT
D: .; length: 13; J: TRBJ1-1; V: TRBV9; size: .; CDR3: CASSPHMNTEAFF; DNA: TGTGCCAGCAGCCCCCACATGAACACTGAAGCTTTCTTT
D: .; length: 14; J: TRBJ1-5; V: TRBV28; size: once; CDR3: CASSRRGGNQPQHF; DNA: TGTGCCAGCAGCCGTAGAGGTGGCAATCAGCCCCAGCATTTT
D: .; length: 14; J: TRBJ1-1; V: TRBV7-9; size: .; CDR3: CASSPLGGDTEAFF; DNA: TGTGCCAGCAGCCCCCTCGGCGGGGACACTGAAGCTTTCTTT
D: .; length: 12; J: TRBJ1-3; V: TRBV9; size: once; CDR3: CASSGFLNTIYF; DNA: TGTGCCAGCAGCGGCTTCCTAAACACCATATATTTT
D: TRBD2; length: 16; J: TRBJ2-3; V: TRBV5-1; size: .; CDR3: CASSSHTSGSTDTQYF; DNA: TGCGCCAGCAGCTCCCACACTAGCGGCAGCACAGATACGCAGTATTTT
D: TRBD1; length: 15; J: TRBJ2-1; V: TRBV6-1; size: .; CDR3: CASSDWTGGNDEQFF; DNA: TGTGCCAGCAGCGACTGGACAGGGGGCAACGATGAGCAGTTCTTC
D: TRBD1; length: 15; J: TRBJ2-1; V: TRBV18; size: .; CDR3: CASSTGQGGYNEQFF; DNA: TGTGCCAGCTCGACCGGACAGGGGGGATACAATGAGCAGTTCTTC
D: TRBD2; length: 14; J: TRBJ2-1; V: TRBV4-1; size: .; CDR3: CASTPGLANNEQFF; DNA: TGTGCCAGCACGCCGGGACTAGCGAACAATGAGCAGTTCTTC
D: .; length: 15; J: TRBJ2-1; V: TRBV11-2; size: few; CDR3: CASSLAGGQYNEQFF; DNA: TGTGCCAGCAGCTTAGCGGGCGGACAGTACAATGAGCAGTTCTTC
D: .; length: 16; J: TRBJ2-2; V: TRBV18; size: .; CDR3: CASSPRPAQGTGELFF; DNA: TGTGCCAGCTCACCACGGCCAGCCCAGGGCACCGGGGAGCTGTTTTTT
D: .; length: 14; J: TRBJ2-7; V: TRBV6-5; size: .; CDR3: CASSIAGTDYEQYF; DNA: TGTGCCAGCAGCATTGCCGGGACGGATTACGAGCAGTACTTC
D: .; length: 14; J: TRBJ2-3; V: TRBV5-4; size: .; CDR3: CASSLAGVADTQYF; DNA: TGTGCCAGCAGCTTGGCAGGTGTGGCAGATACGCAGTATTTT
D: .; length: 18; J: TRBJ2-1; V: TRBV9; size: .; CDR3: CASSVAIATRELYNEQFF; DNA: TGTGCCAGCAGCGTAGCTATTGCCACCAGGGAGCTCTACAATGAGCAGTTCTTC
D: TRBD1; length: 14; J: TRBJ1-1; V: TRBV10-3; size: .; CDR3: CAISESRGQGEAFF; DNA: TGTGCCATCAGTGAGTCGAGGGGACAGGGTGAAGCTTTCTTT
D: .; length: 13; J: TRBJ1-2; V: TRBV5-4; size: .; CDR3: CASRLTGLGGYTF; DNA: TGTGCCAGCAGACTTACAGGGCTTGGTGGCTACACCTTC
D: .; length: 14; J: TRBJ2-3; V: TRBV5-6; size: .; CDR3: CASSLVRDTDTQYF; DNA: TGTGCCAGCAGCTTGGTTAGGGACACAGATACGCAGTATTTT
D: .; length: 12; J: TRBJ2-2; V: TRBV5-1; size: once; CDR3: CASSFGAGELFF; DNA: TGCGCCAGCAGCTTTGGGGCCGGGGAGCTGTTTTTT
D: TRBD2; length: 15; J: TRBJ2-3; V: TRBV5-1; size: .; CDR3: CASSPLAGEVDTQYF; DNA: TGCGCCAGCAGCCCCCTAGCGGGAGAGGTAGATACGCAGTATTTT
D: TRBD2; length: 17; J: TRBJ2-7; V: TRBV4-1; size: .; CDR3: CASSQERTSGSRGEQYF; DNA: TGCGCCAGCAGCCAAGAGCGGACTAGCGGGAGTAGGGGCGAGCAGTACTTC
D: .; length: 15; J: TRBJ2-7; V: TRBV4-2; size: .; CDR3: CASSQVVDGSYEQYF; DNA: TGTGCCAGCAGCCAAGTTGTCGACGGCTCCTACGAGCAGTACTTC
D: .; length: 13; J: TRBJ2-5; V: TRBV9; size: many; CDR3: CASSVGGEETQYF; DNA: TGTGCCAGCAGCGTAGGGGGGGAAGAGACCCAGTACTTC
D: TRBD1; length: 12; J: TRBJ1-2; V: TRBV19; size: .; CDR3: CASSIAGGGYTF; DNA: TGTGCCAGTAGTATAGCAGGGGGAGGCTACACCTTC
D: .; length: 13; J: TRBJ2-3; V: TRBV11-1; size: .; CDR3: CASSLGLPDTQYF; DNA: TGTGCCAGCAGCTTAGGGCTCCCAGATACGCAGTATTTT
D: .; length: 14; J: TRBJ1-5; V: TRBV5-4; size: .; CDR3: CASSRDNSNQPQHF; DNA: TGTGCCAGCAGTCGAGACAACAGCAATCAGCCCCAGCATTTT
D: TRBD2; length: 17; J: TRBJ2-7; V: TRBV28; size: .; CDR3: CASSSPGTSGVSYEQYF; DNA: TGTGCCAGCAGTTCCCCCGGGACTAGCGGGGTTTCCTACGAGCAGTACTTC
D: .; length: 13; J: TRBJ1-1; V: TRBV29-1; size: .; CDR3: CSATTVTNTEAFF; DNA: TGCAGCGCTACGACAGTCACGAACACTGAAGCTTTCTTT
D: .; length: 12; J: TRBJ1-1; V: TRBV7-6; size: .; CDR3: CASSLPTSEAFF; DNA: TGTGCCAGCAGCTTACCCACGAGTGAAGCTTTCTTT
D: .; length: 16; J: TRBJ1-1; V: TRBV5-8; size: .; CDR3: CASSLRSRNSNTEAFF; DNA: TGTGCCAGCAGCCTACGTTCACGGAACTCGAACACTGAAGCTTTCTTT
D: TRBD2; length: 15; J: TRBJ2-7; V: TRBV9; size: few; CDR3: CASSVVGIAGDEQYF; DNA: TGTGCCAGCAGCGTAGTAGGAATAGCGGGGGACGAGCAGTACTTC
D: .; length: 15; J: TRBJ2-1; V: TRBV19; size: once; CDR3: CASSPSLDRRNEQFF; DNA: TGTGCCAGTAGTCCATCTCTGGACAGAAGGAATGAGCAGTTCTTC
D: .; length: 13; J: TRBJ2-7; V: TRBV6-5; size: .; CDR3: CASRAGGNYEQYF; DNA: TGTGCCAGTCGGGCGGGTGGAAACTACGAGCAGTACTTC
D: .; length: 14; J: TRBJ1-5; V: TRBV5-1; size: once; CDR3: CASRPGMGNQPQHF; DNA: TGCGCCAGCAGACCAGGGATGGGCAATCAGCCCCAGCATTTT
D: TRBD1; length: 15; J: TRBJ2-7; V: TRBV7-3; size: .; CDR3: CASSVSGGIAYEQYF; DNA: TGTGCCAGCAGCGTATCAGGGGGCATCGCCTACGAGCAGTACTTC
D: TRBD2; length: 22; J: TRBJ2-1; V: TRBV4-2; size: .; CDR3: CASSQELKTGLAGPSSYNEQFF; DNA: TGTGCCAGCAGCCAAGAACTCAAAACCGGACTAGCGGGACCTAGCTCCTACAATGAGCAGTTCTTC
D: TRBD2; length: 18; J: TRBJ2-7; V: TRBV28; size: .; CDR3: CASSPSSGLAGLLDEQYF; DNA: TGTGCCAGCAGCCCCTCCTCGGGACTAGCGGGGCTCCTCGACGAGCAGTACTTC
D: .; length: 15; J: TRBJ2-3; V: TRBV4-1; size: .; CDR3: CASSQGYGARDTQYF; DNA: TGCGCCAGCAGCCAAGGGTACGGGGCCCGAGATACGCAGTATTTT
D: TRBD2; length: 15; J: TRBJ2-5; V: TRBV7-7; size: .; CDR3: CASSPGLVSGETQYF; DNA: TGTGCCAGCAGCCCGGGACTAGTTTCGGGAGAGACCCAGTACTTC
D: TRBD1; length: 17; J: TRBJ2-7; V: TRBV18; size: .; CDR3: CASSPPSSGTAPYEQYF; DNA: TGTGCCAGCTCACCACCGAGCTCCGGGACAGCGCCCTACGAGCAGTACTTC
D: .; length: 17; J: TRBJ2-7; V: TRBV5-1; size: once; CDR3: CASSLGSRTAPLYEQYF; DNA: TGCGCCAGCAGCTTGGGGTCCCGGACGGCTCCCCTCTACGAGCAGTACTTC
D: TRBD2; length: 16; J: TRBJ2-3; V: TRBV14; size: .; CDR3: CASSQPGTSGIDTQYF; DNA: TGTGCCAGCAGCCAGCCCGGGACTAGCGGAATTGATACGCAGTATTTT
D: TRBD1; length: 13; J: TRBJ1-5; V: TRBV6-1; size: .; CDR3: CASSVDRDQPQHF; DNA: TGTGCCAGCAGTGTAGACAGGGATCAGCCCCAGCATTTT
D: .; length: 14; J: TRBJ1-2; V: TRBV7-2; size: .; CDR3: CASSPYQGFRGYTF; DNA: TGTGCCAGCAGCCCGTACCAGGGGTTCAGAGGCTACACCTTC
D: .; length: 15; J: TRBJ2-5; V: TRBV28; size: .; CDR3: CASSLVGRAQETQYF; DNA: TGTGCCAGCAGTTTAGTGGGACGCGCGCAAGAGACCCAGTACTTC
D: .; length: 17; J: TRBJ1-2; V: TRBV4-1; size: .; CDR3: CASSQGYRGRSNYGYTF; DNA: TGCGCCAGCAGCCAAGGTTACCGCGGCAGAAGTAACTATGGCTACACCTTC
D: .; length: 12; J: TRBJ1-1; V: TRBV5-4; size: .; CDR3: CASSPRNTEAFF; DNA: TGTGCCAGCAGCCCTAGGAACACTGAAGCTTTCTTT
D: TRBD1; length: 13; J: TRBJ2-7; V: TRBV28; size: few; CDR3: CASLLGQSYEQYF; DNA: TGTGCCAGCCTGTTGGGACAGTCCTACGAGCAGTACTTC
D: .; length: 12; J: TRBJ1-2; V: TRBV6-4; size: .; CDR3: CASSASGGGYTF; DNA: TGTGCCAGCAGCGCATCGGGGGGTGGCTACACCTTC
D: .; length: 15; J: TRBJ1-4; V: TRBV11-2; size: .; CDR3: CASSLDTGSNEKLFF; DNA: TGTGCCAGCAGCTTAGACACAGGGTCCAATGAAAAACTGTTTTTT
D: TRBD1; length: 15; J: TRBJ1-4; V: TRBV9; size: .; CDR3: CASGGQGAADEKLFF; DNA: TGTGCCAGCGGGGGGCAGGGGGCTGCCGATGAAAAACTGTTTTTT
D: .; length: 14; J: TRBJ2-7; V: TRBV7-9; size: .; CDR3: CASSFPGNPYEQYF; DNA: TGTGCCAGCAGCTTTCCCGGAAACCCCTACGAGCAGTACTTC
D: TRBD2; length: 15; J: TRBJ2-1; V: TRBV4-2; size: .; CDR3: CASSLLAGGYNEQFF; DNA: TGTGCCAGCAGTCTCCTAGCGGGGGGGTACAATGAGCAGTTCTTC